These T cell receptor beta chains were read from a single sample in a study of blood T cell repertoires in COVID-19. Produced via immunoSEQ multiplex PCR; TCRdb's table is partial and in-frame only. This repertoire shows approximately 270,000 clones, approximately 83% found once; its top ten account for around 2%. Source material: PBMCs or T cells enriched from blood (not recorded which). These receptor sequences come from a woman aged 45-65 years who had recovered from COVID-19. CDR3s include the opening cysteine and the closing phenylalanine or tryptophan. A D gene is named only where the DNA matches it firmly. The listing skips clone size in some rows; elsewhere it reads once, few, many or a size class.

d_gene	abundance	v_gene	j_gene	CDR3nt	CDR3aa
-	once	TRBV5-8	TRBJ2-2	TGTGCCAGCAGCCCATTCAGTACCGCGAACACCGGGGAGCTGTTTTTT	CASSPFSTANTGELFF
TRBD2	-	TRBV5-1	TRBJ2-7	TGCGCCAGCAGCTTGGTTGCGGGAGAGGGGGAGCAGTACTTC	CASSLVAGEGEQYF
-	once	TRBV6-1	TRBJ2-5	TGTGCCAGCAGTGAAATGGGGAACGGGATATCGGAGACCCAGTACTTC	CASSEMGNGISETQYF
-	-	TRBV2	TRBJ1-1	TGTGCCAGCAGATCCGACAGCAACACTGAAGCTTTCTTT	CASRSDSNTEAFF
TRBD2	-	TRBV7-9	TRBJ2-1	TGTGCCAGCAGCTTAGCGGCCCTAGCGGGATATAATGAGCAGTTCTTC	CASSLAALAGYNEQFF
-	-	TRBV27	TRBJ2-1	TGTGCCAGCAGTTCGGGAGACCCCTACAATGAGCAGTTCTTC	CASSSGDPYNEQFF
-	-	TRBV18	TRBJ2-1	TGTGCCAGCTCAGATTTGTTTCAGAATGAGCAGTTCTTC	CASSDLFQNEQFF
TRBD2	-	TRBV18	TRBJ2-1	TGTGCCAGCTCAAAACTAGCGCTGTACAATGAGCAGTTCTTC	CASSKLALYNEQFF
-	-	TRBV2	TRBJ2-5	TGTGCCAGCAGTCAGGACAGAGAGACCCAGTACTTC	CASSQDRETQYF
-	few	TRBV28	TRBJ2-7	TGTGCCAGCAGTTTAACTAGTTCCGAGCAGTACTTC	CASSLTSSEQYF
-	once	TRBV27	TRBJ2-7	TGTGCCAGCAGAGGCCCAGGGGTAAGCGAGCAGTACTTC	CASRGPGVSEQYF
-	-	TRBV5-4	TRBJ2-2	TGTGCCAGCAGCCTCAGGGGCTCCGGGGAGCTGTTTTTT	CASSLRGSGELFF
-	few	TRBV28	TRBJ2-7	TGTGCCAGCAGTTTTGCCAGCAACAGTCCCCTCAGCTCCTACGAGCAGTACTTC	CASSFASNSPLSSYEQYF
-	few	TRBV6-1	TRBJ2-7	TGTGCCAGCAGTGAAGACAGCATACCCGCCTACGAGCAGTACTTC	CASSEDSIPAYEQYF
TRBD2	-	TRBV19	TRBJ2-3	TGTGCCAGTAGTGGGGCGGGAGCAGATACGCAGTATTTT	CASSGAGADTQYF
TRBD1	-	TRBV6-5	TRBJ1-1	TGTGCCAACCAGGGGGACACTGAAGCTTTCTTT	CANQGDTEAFF
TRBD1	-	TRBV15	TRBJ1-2	TGTGCCACCAGCAGGGGGGGGGACAGGGCTAACTATGGCTACACCTTC	CATSRGGDRANYGYTF
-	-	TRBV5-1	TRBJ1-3	TGCGCCAGCAGCTTGAGTCCAGGACTCTCTGGAAACACCATATATTTT	CASSLSPGLSGNTIYF
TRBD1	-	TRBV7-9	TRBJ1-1	TGTGCCAGCAGCTTAGTTGGGACAGGGGTCCCTGAAGCTTTCTTT	CASSLVGTGVPEAFF
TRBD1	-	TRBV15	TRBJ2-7	TGTGCCACCAGCAGAGGACAGGGTTTATCCTACGAGCAGTACTTC	CATSRGQGLSYEQYF
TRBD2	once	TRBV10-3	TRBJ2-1	TGTGCCATCAGTGAGTCTCTAGCGGGAGTGTATGAGCAGTTCTTC	CAISESLAGVYEQFF
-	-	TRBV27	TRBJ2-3	TGTGCCAGCAGTTTGACTAGGTACGATACGCAGTATTTT	CASSLTRYDTQYF
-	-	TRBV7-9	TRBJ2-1	TGTGCCAGCAGCTCCGGGACTCACAATGAGCAGTTCTTC	CASSSGTHNEQFF
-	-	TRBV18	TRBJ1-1	TGTGCCAGCTCAGGACGGGAGAACACTGAAGCTTTCTTT	CASSGRENTEAFF
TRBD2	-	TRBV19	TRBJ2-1	TGTGCCAGTAGCTCGGGACTAGCGGGGGGGGAGCAGTTCTTC	CASSSGLAGGEQFF
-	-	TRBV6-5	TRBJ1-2	TGTGCCAGCAGTTATCGGGACATGGGCTATGGCTACACCTTC	CASSYRDMGYGYTF